What follows describes a single T cell receptor beta chain. These data are taken from a study of blood T cell repertoires in COVID-19. Looking at the study overall: Acute and convalescent COVID-19 samples came from the United States, Italy and Spain. T cells, B-cell-depleted T cells, or PBMCs supplied cDNA or gDNA.

Produced via immunoSEQ multiplex PCR; TCRdb's table is partial and in-frame only. The sample gives about 99,000 clones, roughly 84% of which show up once; roughly 6.2% is in the top ten. Germline V CDR1 and CDR2: MNHNS, SASEGT. The CDR3 covers 13 residues. Trimming removed 2 bases from V and 3 bases from J, with 7 bases in between. The gene calls are TRBV6-1 and TRBJ1-2, with no clear D. This receptor was taken from a human donor in a cohort sampled during active COVID-19. Material: peripheral blood. The CDR3 region is CASSEWRYYGYTF. The CDR3 region has the DNA TGTGCCAGCAGTGAATGGAGATACTATGGCTACACCTTC.